Shown below are 10 T cell receptor beta chains from a single sample sequenced in a study of blood T cells in healthy people across ages. Through a sample-barcoded 5' primer and a J-beta primer mix, a second PCR was run for 7 to 11 cycles. MiXCR, applied by TCRdb to the 5' RACE reads, yields one record per CDR3 protein. Of hundreds of thousands of distinct CDR3 sequences detected, around 31% appear once; the ten largest clones hold roughly 14%. The source material was blood. These TCRs come from a woman older than 75 in good health.

The rearrangement uses TRBV6-5 and TRBJ1-1, with D possibly TRBD1 on 5 matching bases. CDR1 MNHEY and CDR2 SVGAGI come from the germline V gene. The CDR3 length is 14 residues. Trimming removed 2 bases from V and 4 bases from J, with 11 bases in between. The CDR3 bases are TGTGCCAGCAGTTACGCGGGGGAGGGCACTGAAGCTTTCTTT. Translated, it gives CASSYAGEGTEAFF.

This chain links TRBV9 with TRBJ1-3; 8 bases agree with TRBD1. The CDR3 is 16 residues long. Germline V gene lookup returns CDR1 SGDLS and CDR2 YYNGEE. Trimming cost V 4 bases and J 4 bases; bases outside gene matches: 10. The CDR3 loop is CASSTGQGGFGNTIYF. The CDR3 bases are TGTGCCAGCAGCACCGGACAGGGCGGATTCGGAAACACCATATATTTT. Variable domain in full (rest from reference TRBV9 and TRBJ1-3): DSGVTQTPKHLITATGQRVTLRCSPRSGDLSVYWYQQSLDQGLQFLIQYYNGEERAKGNILERFSAQQFPDLHSELNLSSLELGDSALYFCASSTGQGGFGNTIYFGEGSWLTVV.

The chain carries TRBV6-1 and TRBJ1-5; 7 bases line up with TRBD1. Germline V lookup: CDR1 MNHNS, CDR2 SASEGT. V trimming: 7 bases; J trimming: 2 bases; junction bases outside the gene matches: 8. The CDR3 totals 15 residues. The CDR3 sequence is CASNQGGAGNQPQHF. In nucleotides, the CDR3 is TGTGCCAGCAATCAAGGGGGCGCGGGCAATCAGCCCCAGCATTTT.

This clonotype has ten or more counts. This chain connects TRBV7-2 to TRBJ2-7; 9 bases line up with TRBD2. The CDR3 extends over 17 amino acids. The germline V gene encodes CDR1 SGHTA and CDR2 FQGNSA. The V gene end was trimmed by 1 base and the J gene end by 4 bases; junction bases not matched to a gene: 11. In DNA form, the CDR3 reads TGTGCCAGCAGCTTAGTTTGGGGCGGGGGGGCCCATTACGAGCAGTACTTC. The encoded protein is CASSLVWGGGAHYEQYF.

At least ten counts were recorded for this clonotype. This chain joins TRBV6-2 or TRBV6-3 and TRBJ2-1; possible D gene TRBD2, 6 bases. The CDR3 contains 16 residues. The V gene lost 7 bases and the J gene lost 0 bases, with 16 bases spanning the gap. From germline, CDR1 is MNHEY and CDR2 SVGEGT. As DNA, the CDR3 is TGTGCCAGCACCGTCCCGGGGGTTCGCTCCTACAATGAGCAGTTCTTC. Translation gives CASTVPGVRSYNEQFF.

The rearrangement uses TRBV12-3 or TRBV12-4 and TRBJ2-3, with D tentatively TRBD2 (5 bases). The V and J ends lost 1 base and 6 bases respectively, with 11 bases between them. The CDR3 totals 14 residues. This CDR3 reads CASSLGPEADTQYF. The DNA for the CDR3 is TGTGCCAGCAGTTTAGGCCCGGAGGCGGATACGCAGTATTTT.

Many counts were recorded for this clonotype. This rearrangement joins TRBV27 to TRBJ2-1, with TRBD2 matching over 7 bases. This CDR3 region has 15 residues. Germline-derived CDR1 and CDR2 are MNHEY and SMNVEV (reference sequence). Trimming removed 5 bases from V and 0 bases from J; junction bases left unmatched: 4. The CDR3 coding sequence is TGTGCCAGCAGTAAAGGCGGGGGCTCCTACAATGAGCAGTTCTTC. Translated, it gives CASSKGGGSYNEQFF.

This clonotype showed up many times. The chain has TRBV19 and TRBJ1-2; D unresolved. Per germline, CDR1 LNHDA and CDR2 SQIVND (reference sequence). The CDR3 has 14 residues. Trimming shortened V by 3 bases and J by 0 bases, and 8 bases separated the two germline ends. The CDR3: CASSMGRPNYGYTF. In DNA, the CDR3 is TGTGCCAGTAGTATGGGCAGGCCTAACTATGGCTACACCTTC.

This clonotype occurred a few times. This may arise from a read error, as a much more abundant clone is one base away. This chain links TRBV6-2 or TRBV6-3 with TRBJ2-5; tentative D call: TRBD2 (6 bases). The DNA end favors TRBJ2-7, so the J call may be wrong. CDR1 and CDR2 (germline): MNHEY, SVGEGT. The CDR3 loop spans 16 amino acids. The DNA of the CDR3 is TGTGCCAGCAGTTACCGTATTGCTAGCGTTACCTACGAGCAGTACTTC. Translating it yields CASSYRIASVTYEQYF.

With respect to this clonotype: Germline is not matched at one junction end, which may reflect a read error. The chain recombines TRBV5-1 with TRBJ2-6; no firm D call. Germline lookup yields CDR1 SGHRS and CDR2 YFSETQ. The CDR3 is 15 residues long. This CDR3 is CASSASLSGTNVLTF. Written as DNA, the CDR3 is TGCGCCAGCAGCGCCTCCCTCTCTGGGACCAACGTCCTGACTTTC.